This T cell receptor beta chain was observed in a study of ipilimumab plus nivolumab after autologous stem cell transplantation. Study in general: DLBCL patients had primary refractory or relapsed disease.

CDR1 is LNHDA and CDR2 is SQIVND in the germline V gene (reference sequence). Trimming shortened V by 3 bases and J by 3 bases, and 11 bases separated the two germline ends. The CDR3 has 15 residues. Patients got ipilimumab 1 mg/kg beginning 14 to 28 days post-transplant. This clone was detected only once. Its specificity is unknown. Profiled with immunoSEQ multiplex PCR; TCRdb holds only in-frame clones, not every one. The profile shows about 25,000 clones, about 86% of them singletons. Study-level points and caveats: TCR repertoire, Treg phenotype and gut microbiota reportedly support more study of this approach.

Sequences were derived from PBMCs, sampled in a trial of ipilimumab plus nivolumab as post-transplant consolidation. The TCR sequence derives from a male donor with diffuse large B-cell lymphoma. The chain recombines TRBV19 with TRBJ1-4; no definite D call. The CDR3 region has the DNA TGTGCCAGTAGTATTGGGTTTAGCCCTAATGAAAAACTGTTTTTT. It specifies CASSIGFSPNEKLFF. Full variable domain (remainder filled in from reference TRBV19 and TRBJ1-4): DGGITQSPKYLFRKEGQNVTLSCEQNLNHDAMYWYRQDPGQGLRLIYYSQIVNDFQKGDIAEGYSVSREKKESFPLTVTSAQKNPTAFYLCASSIGFSPNEKLFFGSGTQLSVL.